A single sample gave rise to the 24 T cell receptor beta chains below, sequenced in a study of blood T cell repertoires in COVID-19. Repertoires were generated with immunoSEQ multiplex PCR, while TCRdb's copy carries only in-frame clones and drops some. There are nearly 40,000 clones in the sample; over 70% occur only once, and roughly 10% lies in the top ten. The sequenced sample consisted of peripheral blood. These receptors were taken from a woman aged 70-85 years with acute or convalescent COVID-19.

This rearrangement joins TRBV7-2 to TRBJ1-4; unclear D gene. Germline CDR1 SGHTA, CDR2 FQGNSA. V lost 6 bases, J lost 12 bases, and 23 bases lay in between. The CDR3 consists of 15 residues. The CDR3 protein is CASSPREALGEELFF. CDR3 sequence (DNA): TGTGCCAGCAGTCCCCGGGAGGCGCTTGGGGAGGAACTGTTTTTT.

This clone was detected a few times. In nucleotides, the CDR3 is TGTGCCAGCAGCTCGGGAGACTATGGCTACACCTTC. It codes for CASSSGDYGYTF. This chain joins TRBV7-2 and TRBJ1-2; D remains ambiguous. V was shortened by 4 bases and J by 3 bases, with 6 bases between the two germline ends. Germline CDR1 reads SGHTA; CDR2 reads FQGNSA. The CDR3 runs 12 residues. The variable domain in full, with the rest retrieved from reference TRBV7-2 and TRBJ1-2, is GAGVSQSPSNKVTEKGKDVELRCDPISGHTALYWYRQSLGQGLEFLIYFQGNSAPDKSGLPSDRFSAERTGGSVSTLTIQRTQQEDSAVYLCASSSGDYGYTFGSGTRLTVV.

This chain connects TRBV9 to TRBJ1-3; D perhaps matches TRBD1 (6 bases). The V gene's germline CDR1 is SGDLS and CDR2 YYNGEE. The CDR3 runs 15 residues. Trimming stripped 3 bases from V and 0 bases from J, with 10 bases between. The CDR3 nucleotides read TGTGCCAGCAGCGCACAGGGACCCTCTGGAAACACCATATATTTT. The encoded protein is CASSAQGPSGNTIYF. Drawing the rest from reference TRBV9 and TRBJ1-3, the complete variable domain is DSGVTQTPKHLITATGQRVTLRCSPRSGDLSVYWYQQSLDQGLQFLIQYYNGEERAKGNILERFSAQQFPDLHSELNLSSLELGDSALYFCASSAQGPSGNTIYFGEGSWLTVV.

The CDR3 region is CASSYLGASGANVLTF. CDR3 in DNA: TGTGCCAGCAGTTATCTGGGGGCCTCTGGGGCCAACGTCCTGACTTTC. The chain is built from TRBV6-2 or TRBV6-3 and TRBJ2-6; possibly TRBD1 for D (6 bases). V was trimmed by 3 bases and J by 0 bases, leaving 9 bases between them. Germline values: CDR1 MNHEY, CDR2 SVGEGT. The length of the CDR3 is 16 residues.

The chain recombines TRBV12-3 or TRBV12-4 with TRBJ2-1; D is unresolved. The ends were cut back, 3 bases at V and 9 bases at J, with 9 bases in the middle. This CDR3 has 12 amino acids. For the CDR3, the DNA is TGTGCCAGCAGTTTGGGTAGCAGTGAGCAGTTCTTC. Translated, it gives CASSLGSSEQFF.

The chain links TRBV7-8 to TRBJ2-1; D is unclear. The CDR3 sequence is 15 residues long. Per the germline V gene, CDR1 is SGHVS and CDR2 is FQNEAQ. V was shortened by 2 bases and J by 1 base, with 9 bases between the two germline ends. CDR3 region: CASSLISQSYNEQFF. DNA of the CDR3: TGTGCCAGCAGCTTAATAAGCCAATCCTACAATGAGCAGTTCTTC.

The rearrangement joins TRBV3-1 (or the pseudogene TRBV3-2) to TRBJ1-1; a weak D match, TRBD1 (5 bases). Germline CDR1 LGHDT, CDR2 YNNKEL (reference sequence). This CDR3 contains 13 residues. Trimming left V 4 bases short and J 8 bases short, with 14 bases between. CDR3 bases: TGTGCCAGCAGCCTAGGGGCGGGACTCGAAGCTTTCTTT. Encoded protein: CASSLGAGLEAFF.

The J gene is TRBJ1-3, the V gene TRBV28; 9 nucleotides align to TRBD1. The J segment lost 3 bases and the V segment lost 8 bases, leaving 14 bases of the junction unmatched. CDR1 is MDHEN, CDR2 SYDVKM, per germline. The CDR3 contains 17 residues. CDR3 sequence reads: CASFRDREPYDGNTIYF. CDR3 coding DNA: TGTGCCAGCTTCCGGGACAGGGAGCCATATGATGGAAACACCATATATTTT.

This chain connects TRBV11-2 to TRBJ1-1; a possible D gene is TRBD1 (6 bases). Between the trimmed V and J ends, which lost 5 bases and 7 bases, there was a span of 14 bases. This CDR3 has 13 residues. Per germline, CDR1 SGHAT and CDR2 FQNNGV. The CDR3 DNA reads TGTGCCAGCAGCCGAACACAGGGTGGTGAAGCTTTCTTT. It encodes CASSRTQGGEAFF.

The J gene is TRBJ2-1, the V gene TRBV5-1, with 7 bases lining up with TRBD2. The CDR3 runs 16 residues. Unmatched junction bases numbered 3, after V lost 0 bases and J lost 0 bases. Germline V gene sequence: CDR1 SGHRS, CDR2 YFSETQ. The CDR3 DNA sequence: TGCGCCAGCAGCTTGGCCGGCGGGAGCTCCTACAATGAGCAGTTCTTC. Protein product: CASSLAGGSSYNEQFF.

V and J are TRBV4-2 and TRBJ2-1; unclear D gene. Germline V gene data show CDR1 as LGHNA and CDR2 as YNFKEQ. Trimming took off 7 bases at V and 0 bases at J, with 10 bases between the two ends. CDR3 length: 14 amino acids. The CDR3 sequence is CASKRESSYNEQFF. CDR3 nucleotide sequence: TGTGCCAGCAAGAGAGAGAGCTCCTACAATGAGCAGTTCTTC.

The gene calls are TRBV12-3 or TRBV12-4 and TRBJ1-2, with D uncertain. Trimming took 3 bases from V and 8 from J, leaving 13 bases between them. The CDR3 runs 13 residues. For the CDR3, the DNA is TGTGCCAGCAGTTTGAGGAGCGGTGGCGGCTACACCTTC. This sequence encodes CASSLRSGGGYTF.

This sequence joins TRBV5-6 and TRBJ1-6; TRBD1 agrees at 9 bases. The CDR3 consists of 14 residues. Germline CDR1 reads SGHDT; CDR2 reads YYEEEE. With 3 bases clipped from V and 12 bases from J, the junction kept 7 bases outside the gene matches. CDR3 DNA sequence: TGTGCCAGCAGCTCACCGGACAGGGGCCGACCCCTCCACTTT. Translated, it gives CASSSPDRGRPLHF.

The CDR3 region is CASRKGTSGTDTQYF. The CDR3 region has the DNA TGTGCCAGTAGGAAAGGGACTAGCGGCACAGATACGCAGTATTTT. The chain combines TRBV19 with TRBJ2-3; TRBD2 matches 10 bases. With V trimmed by 6 bases and J by 1 base, 4 bases remained unmatched. CDR3 size: 15 residues. Germline V lookup: CDR1 LNHDA, CDR2 SQIVND (reference sequence).

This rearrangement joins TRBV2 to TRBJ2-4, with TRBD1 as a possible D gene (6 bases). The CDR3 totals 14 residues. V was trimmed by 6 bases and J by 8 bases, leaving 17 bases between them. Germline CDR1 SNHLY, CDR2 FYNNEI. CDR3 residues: CASSSGAASDIQYF. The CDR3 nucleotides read TGTGCCAGCAGCTCAGGGGCCGCGTCTGACATTCAGTACTTC.

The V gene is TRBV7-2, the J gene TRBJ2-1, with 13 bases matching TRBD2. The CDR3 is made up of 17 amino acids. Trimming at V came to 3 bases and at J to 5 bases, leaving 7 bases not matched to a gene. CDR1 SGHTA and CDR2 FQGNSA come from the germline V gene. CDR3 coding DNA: TGTGCCAGCAGCTTTGCGGGGACTAGCGGGGAAGACAATGAGCAGTTCTTC. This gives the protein CASSFAGTSGEDNEQFF.

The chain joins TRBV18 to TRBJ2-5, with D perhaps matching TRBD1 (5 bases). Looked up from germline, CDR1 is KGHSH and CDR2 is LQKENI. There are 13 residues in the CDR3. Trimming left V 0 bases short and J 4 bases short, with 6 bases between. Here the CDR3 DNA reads TGTGCCAGCTCACCACCTAGGGGAGAGACCCAGTACTTC. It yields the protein CASSPPRGETQYF. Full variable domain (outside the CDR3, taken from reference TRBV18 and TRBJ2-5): NAGVMQNPRHLVRRRGQEARLRCSPMKGHSHVYWYRQLPEEGLKFMVYLQKENIIDESGMPKERFSAEFPKEGPSILRIQQVVRGDSAAYFCASSPPRGETQYFGPGTRLLVL.

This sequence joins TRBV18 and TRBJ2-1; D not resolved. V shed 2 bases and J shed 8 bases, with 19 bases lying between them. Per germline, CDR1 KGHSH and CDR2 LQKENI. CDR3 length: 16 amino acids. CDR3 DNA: TGTGCCAGCTCACCAATAAAACTCCTCAGGAACGATGAGCAGTTCTTC. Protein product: CASSPIKLLRNDEQFF.

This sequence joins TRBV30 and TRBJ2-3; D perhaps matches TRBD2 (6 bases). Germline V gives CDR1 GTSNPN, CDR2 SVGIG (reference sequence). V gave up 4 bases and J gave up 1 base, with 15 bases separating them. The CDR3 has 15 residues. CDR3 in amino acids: CAWIKGLAGTDTQYF. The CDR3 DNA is TGTGCCTGGATTAAGGGGTTAGCGGGCACAGATACGCAGTATTTT.

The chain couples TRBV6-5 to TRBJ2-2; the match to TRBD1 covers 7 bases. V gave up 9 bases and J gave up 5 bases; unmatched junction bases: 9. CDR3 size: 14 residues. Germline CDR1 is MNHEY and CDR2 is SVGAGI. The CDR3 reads CARDRDRPTGELFF. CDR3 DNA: TGTGCCAGGGACCGGGACAGACCTACCGGGGAGCTGTTTTTT.

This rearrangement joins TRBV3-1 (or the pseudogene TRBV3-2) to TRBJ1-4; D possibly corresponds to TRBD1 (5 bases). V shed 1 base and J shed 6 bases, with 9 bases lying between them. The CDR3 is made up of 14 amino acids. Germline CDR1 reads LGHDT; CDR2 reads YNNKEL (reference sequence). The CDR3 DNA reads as TGTGCCAGCAGCCAAGGGCAGGGTGATGAAAAACTGTTTTTT. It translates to CASSQGQGDEKLFF.

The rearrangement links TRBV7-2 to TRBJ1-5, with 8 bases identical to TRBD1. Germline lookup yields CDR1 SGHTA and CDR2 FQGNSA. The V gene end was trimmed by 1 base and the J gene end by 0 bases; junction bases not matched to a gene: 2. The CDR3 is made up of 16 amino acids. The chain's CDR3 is CASSLDRGISNQPQHF. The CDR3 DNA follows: TGTGCCAGCAGCTTAGACAGGGGGATTAGCAATCAGCCCCAGCATTTT.

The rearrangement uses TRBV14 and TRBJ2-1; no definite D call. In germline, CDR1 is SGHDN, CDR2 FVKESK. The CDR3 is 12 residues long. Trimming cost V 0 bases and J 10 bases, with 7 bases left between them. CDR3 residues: CASSQDRREQFF. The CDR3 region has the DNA TGTGCCAGCAGCCAAGATCGGCGGGAGCAGTTCTTC.

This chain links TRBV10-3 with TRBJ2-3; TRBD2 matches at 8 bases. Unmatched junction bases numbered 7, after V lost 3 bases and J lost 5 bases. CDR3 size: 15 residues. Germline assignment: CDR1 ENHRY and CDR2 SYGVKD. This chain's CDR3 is CAISEATSGKDTQYF. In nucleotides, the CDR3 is TGTGCCATCAGTGAAGCAACTAGCGGAAAAGATACGCAGTATTTT.